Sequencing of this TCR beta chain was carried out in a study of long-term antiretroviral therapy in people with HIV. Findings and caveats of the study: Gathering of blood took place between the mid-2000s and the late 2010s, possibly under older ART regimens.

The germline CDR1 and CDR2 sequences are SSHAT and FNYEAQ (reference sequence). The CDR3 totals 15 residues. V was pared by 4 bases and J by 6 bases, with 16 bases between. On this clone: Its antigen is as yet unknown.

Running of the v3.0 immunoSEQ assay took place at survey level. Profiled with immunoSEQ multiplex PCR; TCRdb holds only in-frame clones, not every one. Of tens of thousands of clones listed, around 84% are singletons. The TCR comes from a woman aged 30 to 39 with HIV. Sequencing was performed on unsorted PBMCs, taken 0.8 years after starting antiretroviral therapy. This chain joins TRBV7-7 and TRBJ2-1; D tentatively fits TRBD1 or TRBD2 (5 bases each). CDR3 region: CASSWRQGTTNEQFF. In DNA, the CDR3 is TGTGCCAGCAGCTGGAGGCAGGGCACAACCAATGAGCAGTTCTTC. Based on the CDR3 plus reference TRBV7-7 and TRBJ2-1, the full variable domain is GAGVSQSPRYKVTKRGQDVTLRCDPISSHATLYWYQQALGQGPEFLTYFNYEAQPDKSGLPSDRFSAERPEGSISTLTIQRTEQRDSAMYRCASSWRQGTTNEQFFGPGTRLTVL.